The sequence of this T cell receptor (beta chain) was determined in a study of blood T cell repertoires in COVID-19. In the authors' methods: Estimation of nucleated cell counts was performed using reference gene primer amplification. Repertoires were generated with immunoSEQ multiplex PCR, while TCRdb's copy carries only in-frame clones and drops some. V, J and clone size reflect that table, while D and trimming were determined from the DNA. The sample holds around 180,000 clones, over 75% seen once. The CDR3 loop spans 19 amino acids. The ends lost 5 bases at V and 4 bases at J; junction bases unmatched: 15. CDR1 is SGHAT, CDR2 FQNNGV, per germline.

The TCR sequence derives from a man between 65 and 79 years old with active or convalescent COVID-19. The specimen was peripheral blood. The V and J genes are TRBV11-2 and TRBJ2-2, with TRBD2 matching over 11 bases. The CDR3 sequence is CASSPRFSSGGAVTGELFF. The CDR3 DNA sequence: TGTGCCAGCAGCCCCCGTTTTAGTAGCGGGGGGGCTGTCACCGGGGAGCTGTTTTTT. Full variable domain (remainder filled in from reference TRBV11-2 and TRBJ2-2): EAGVAQSPRYKIIEKRQSVAFWCNPISGHATLYWYQQILGQGPKLLIQFQNNGVVDDSQLPKDRFSAERLKGVDSTLKIQPAKLEDSAVYLCASSPRFSSGGAVTGELFFGEGSRLTVL.